One sample yielded the 32 T cell receptor beta chains listed below, sequenced in a study of T cells in Graves' hyperthyroidism and ophthalmopathy. Amplification targeted TCR beta CDR3 regions from RNA transcripts. TCR CDR3 regions were first amplified by RT-PCR with HTBI primers. MiXCR was run by TCRdb on the multiplex PCR reads, yielding one entry per CDR3 protein. Of 600,000 or so distinct CDR3 sequences detected, 14% appear once; the ten largest clones hold more than 6%. What was sequenced was blood. The receptors originated from a young woman with Graves' ophthalmopathy.

This clonotype was seen repeatedly, ten times or more. The J gene is TRBJ2-1, the V gene TRBV7-3, with D maybe TRBD2 (5 bases). The CDR3 runs to 14 residues. The V and J ends lost 0 bases and 15 bases respectively, with 18 bases between them. Looked up from germline, CDR1 is SGHTA and CDR2 is FQGTGA. CDR3 in DNA: TGTGCCAGCAGCTTAACCCCAGCGGACCCACCCCGGTTCTTC. Its translation: CASSLTPADPPRFF.

This clonotype was found many times. The rearrangement links TRBV7-9 to TRBJ2-7; TRBD2 agrees at 14 bases. This CDR3 contains 15 residues. The trim removed 4 bases at V and 5 bases at J, leaving 4 bases unmatched. Germline CDR1 is SEHNR and CDR2 is FQNEAQ (reference sequence). Here the CDR3 reads CASSSGLAGANEQYF. The CDR3 DNA is TGTGCCAGCAGCTCGGGACTAGCGGGAGCCAACGAGCAGTACTTC.

This clonotype was seen many times. The CDR3 nucleotides read TGTGCCAGCAGCCAAGTGGCTAGCGGTCAGATCCAAGAGACCCAGTACTTC. This translates into CASSQVASGQIQETQYF. V and J are TRBV3-1 and TRBJ2-5; 7 nucleotides match TRBD2. After removal of 1 base from V and 1 base from J, the junction contained 9 bases not matched to a gene. The CDR3 is 17 amino acids. CDR1 and CDR2 from the germline V gene are LGHDT and YNNKEL (reference sequence).

The chain combines TRBV11-1 with TRBJ1-1; 9 nucleotides match TRBD1. The CDR3 totals 15 residues. From germline, CDR1 is SGHAT and CDR2 FQDESV (reference sequence). V lost 6 bases and J lost 3; bases outside the gene matches: 8. The CDR3 loop is CASRPRTGAHTEAFF. CDR3 sequence (DNA): TGTGCCAGCAGACCGAGGACAGGGGCCCACACTGAAGCTTTCTTT.

This clonotype was seen only a few times. The CDR3 DNA reads TGCGCCAGCAGCCAAGATCGCTCACCCCAGGAAAAGCTGGCCAAAAACATTCAGTACTTC. This sequence encodes CASSQDRSPQEKLAKNIQYF. The rearrangement joins TRBV4-1 to TRBJ2-4; D is ambiguous. The length of the CDR3 is 20 residues. The germline gives CDR1 MGHRA, CDR2 YSYEKL. Trimming left V 0 bases short and J 1 base short, with 22 bases between.

This clonotype has ten or more counts. The chain couples TRBV28 to TRBJ2-5; D is perhaps TRBD2 (6 bases). The V gene's germline CDR1 is MDHEN and CDR2 SYDVKM. This CDR3 is built from 15 residues. V was clipped by 2 bases and J by 7 bases, with 17 bases between them. This CDR3 is CASSLGGLMRGTQYF. The CDR3 DNA sequence: TGTGCCAGCAGTTTAGGGGGACTCATGAGGGGGACCCAGTACTTC.

V and J are TRBV4-1 and TRBJ2-3; the D call may be TRBD1 or TRBD2 (5 bases each). Germline V CDR1 and CDR2: MGHRA, YSYEKL. Trimming removed 3 bases at V and 3 bases at J, with 16 bases between. The CDR3 covers 16 residues. The CDR3 sequence: CASSHSMRGKTDTQYF. CDR3 bases: TGCGCCAGCAGCCACTCTATGAGGGGTAAAACAGATACGCAGTATTTT.

This clonotype came up many times. This rearrangement joins TRBV7-2 to TRBJ1-5; D is perhaps TRBD1 (6 bases). CDR3 length: 16 amino acids. CDR1 SGHTA and CDR2 FQGNSA come from the germline V gene. Trimming left V 2 bases short and J 3 bases short, with 14 bases between. The CDR3 nucleotides are TGTGCCAGCAGCTTAACGTCAGGACAGTTCAATCAGCCCCAGCATTTT. Translating gives CASSLTSGQFNQPQHF.

This clonotype has at least ten counts. This sequence joins TRBV7-2 and TRBJ2-1; TRBD2 matches at 8 bases. This CDR3 contains 15 residues. Germline CDR1 SGHTA, CDR2 FQGNSA. The V and J ends lost 2 bases and 7 bases, in that order; junction bases with no gene match: 7. CDR3 protein: CASSLHLAGVNEQFF. Written as DNA, the CDR3 is TGTGCCAGCAGCTTACATCTAGCGGGTGTAAATGAGCAGTTCTTC.

In its sample, this clonotype was seen many times. The chain is built from TRBV18 and TRBJ1-5; tentative D call: TRBD1 (6 bases). Germline CDR1 is KGHSH and CDR2 is LQKENI. V was shortened by 1 base and J by 3 bases, with 10 bases between the two germline ends. This CDR3 region has 15 residues. This chain's CDR3 is CASSPLQGLNQPQHF. The CDR3, as DNA: TGTGCCAGCTCACCACTACAGGGCCTCAATCAGCCCCAGCATTTT.

The chain is built from TRBV5-6 and TRBJ2-6, with 8 bases lining up with TRBD1. The V and J ends lost 1 base and 2 bases, in that order; junction bases with no gene match: 5. Germline V CDR1 and CDR2: SGHDT, YYEEEE. There are 17 residues in the CDR3. The CDR3 nucleotides read TGTGCCAGCAGCTTGAGGTCCAGGGGGCCTGGGGCCAACGTCCTGACTTTC. As protein: CASSLRSRGPGANVLTF. The variable domain in full, completed from reference TRBV5-6 and TRBJ2-6, reads DAGVTQSPTHLIKTRGQQVTLRCSPKSGHDTVSWYQQALGQGPQFIFQYYEEEERQRGNFPDRFSGHQFPNYSSELNVNALLLGDSALYLCASSLRSRGPGANVLTFGAGSRLTVL.

The J gene is TRBJ2-7, the V gene TRBV4-2; D is unclear. The CDR3 spans 18 residues. The germline V gene encodes CDR1 LGHNA and CDR2 YNFKEQ. V was pared by 4 bases and J by 1 base, with 23 bases between. The CDR3 loop is CASSLAGLRSDGSYEQYF. In DNA, the CDR3 is TGTGCCAGCAGCCTGGCCGGCCTCAGGTCCGACGGTTCCTACGAGCAGTACTTC.

Only a few counts were recorded for this clonotype. This rearrangement joins TRBV7-9 to TRBJ2-3; 10 bases align to TRBD2. Germline trimming cut 6 bases from V and 4 bases from J; bases unmatched to any gene: 16. CDR3 length equals 18 residues. Germline assignment: CDR1 SEHNR and CDR2 FQNEAQ (reference sequence). The CDR3 coding sequence is TGTGCCAGCAGGCATCGCCCGGGACTAGCGCCCGGAGCAGATACGCAGTATTTT. It yields the protein CASRHRPGLAPGADTQYF.

This clonotype came up many times. This chain connects TRBV5-1 to TRBJ2-1, with TRBD2 identical over 13 bases. The germline gives CDR1 SGHRS, CDR2 YFSETQ. The J segment lost 8 bases and the V segment lost 2 bases, leaving 10 bases of the junction unmatched. The CDR3 covers 17 residues. DNA for the CDR3: TGCGCCAGCAGCTTAGGGCTCGGACTAGCGGGAGAGGATGAGCAGTTCTTC. It encodes CASSLGLGLAGEDEQFF.

This chain joins TRBV6-1 and TRBJ2-7, with 8 bases matching TRBD1. Germline loops: CDR1 MNHNS, CDR2 SASEGT. This CDR3 contains 13 residues. The ends lost 8 bases at V and 3 bases at J; junction bases unmatched: 6. The CDR3 spells CASGVTGGYEQYF. The CDR3 region has the DNA TGTGCCAGCGGGGTAACAGGGGGCTACGAGCAGTACTTC.

V usage is TRBV29-1 and J usage is TRBJ2-5; 7 bases map to TRBD2. With V trimmed by 1 base and J by 5 bases, 4 bases remained unmatched. Germline V gives CDR1 SQVTM, CDR2 ANQGSEA. This CDR3 spans 13 amino acids. The CDR3 DNA reads as TGCAGCGTTGAAGGGGGGGGTGGGGAGACCCAGTACTTC. Translating gives CSVEGGGGETQYF.

This chain uses TRBV20-1 with TRBJ1-6; D unresolved. Trimming pared 3 bases from V and 0 bases from J, leaving 12 bases between. CDR3 length: 16 amino acids. Germline CDR1 and CDR2: DFQATT and SNEGSKA (reference sequence). The CDR3 DNA is TGCAGTGCTAGTAACCCCTCCGGCTCCTATAATTCACCCCTCCACTTT. Protein: CSASNPSGSYNSPLHF.

This clonotype has a handful of counts. V gene TRBV19 combines with J gene TRBJ2-2; D might be TRBD1 (6 bases). The CDR3 has 14 amino acids. CDR1 and CDR2 (germline): LNHDA, SQIVND (reference sequence). Deletions cut 3 bases from V and 8 bases from J, with 13 bases between. The CDR3 is CASSIGAGAGELFF. CDR3 nucleotides: TGTGCCAGTAGTATTGGTGCAGGGGCGGGGGAGCTGTTTTTT.

CDR3 bases: TGTGCCAGTACCCCAGGCAGGATTGAAGCTTTCTTT. This gives the protein CASTPGRIEAFF. The chain uses TRBV19 and TRBJ1-1, with D unresolved. The CDR3 covers 12 residues. The V end was cut by 7 bases, the J end by 7 bases, with 13 bases between. The germline V gene encodes CDR1 LNHDA and CDR2 SQIVND (reference sequence).

This clonotype was picked up many times. J is TRBJ2-3 and V is TRBV6-1; 13 nucleotides align to TRBD2. The ends lost 6 bases at V and 1 base at J; junction bases unmatched: 10. CDR1 MNHNS and CDR2 SASEGT come from the germline V gene. The CDR3 is 18 amino acids. The chain's CDR3 is CASRMGLAGLEGTDTQYF. The DNA of the CDR3 is TGTGCCAGCAGGATGGGACTAGCGGGATTGGAGGGCACAGATACGCAGTATTTT.

This clonotype was seen many times. The chain joins TRBV11-3 to TRBJ2-1; 8 nucleotides align to TRBD2. Per germline, CDR1 SGHNT and CDR2 YENEEA. The CDR3 is made up of 17 amino acids. The V segment lost 5 bases and the J segment 5 bases; nucleotides outside the gene matches: 14. The CDR3: CASSPGDTGGPHNEQFF. In DNA form, the CDR3 reads TGTGCCAGCAGCCCAGGGGATACGGGAGGGCCCCACAATGAGCAGTTCTTC. The full variable domain, its missing parts supplied by reference TRBV11-3 and TRBJ2-1, is EAGVVQSPRYKIIEKKQPVAFWCNPISGHNTLYWYLQNLGQGPELLIRYENEEAVDDSQLPKDRFSAERLKGVDSTLKIQPAELGDSAVYLCASSPGDTGGPHNEQFFGPGTRLTVL.

This clonotype has a count of ten or more. The chain recombines TRBV27 with TRBJ2-7; 7 positions match TRBD2. In germline, CDR1 is MNHEY, CDR2 SMNVEV (reference sequence). The CDR3 extends over 14 amino acids. The trim removed 3 bases at V and 6 bases at J, leaving 8 bases unmatched. The CDR3 bases are TGTGCCAGCAGTTTGGGAGTGGGGAGGGGCGAGCAGTACTTC. It codes for CASSLGVGRGEQYF.

This clonotype was seen once. The rearrangement uses TRBV4-2 and TRBJ1-2, with TRBD1 as a possible D gene (5 bases). The CDR3 consists of 17 residues. Germline V gene lookup returns CDR1 LGHNA and CDR2 YNFKEQ. The V and J ends lost 3 bases and 0 bases respectively, with 17 bases between them. The CDR3 DNA is TGTGCCAGCAGCCATCCTCCCGGGACTCCTACTAACTATGGCTACACCTTC. It yields the protein CASSHPPGTPTNYGYTF.

The V call is TRBV7-2, the J call TRBJ2-4; D uncertain. There are 13 residues in the CDR3. The V end was cut by 2 bases, the J end by 4 bases, with 6 bases between. Per the germline V gene, CDR1 is SGHTA and CDR2 is FQGNSA. The CDR3 sequence: CASSLIEKNIQYF. The DNA for the CDR3 is TGTGCCAGCAGCTTAATAGAAAAAAACATTCAGTACTTC.

This clonotype has just a few counts. V and J are TRBV27 and TRBJ1-2, with TRBD1 as a possible D gene (5 bases). Germline lookup yields CDR1 MNHEY and CDR2 SMNVEV (reference sequence). Deletions cut 5 bases from V and 3 bases from J, with 16 bases between. The CDR3 consists of 15 residues. In nucleotides, the CDR3 is TGTGCCAGCAGTGATTCCCGGGACCCACACTATGGCTACACCTTC. Translation: CASSDSRDPHYGYTF.

This clonotype occurred many times. This chain joins TRBV2 and TRBJ2-1; no definite D call. The V end was cut by 7 bases, the J end by 2 bases, with 12 bases between. The germline V gene encodes CDR1 SNHLY and CDR2 FYNNEI. The CDR3 is 14 residues long. The CDR3 nucleotides are TGTGCCAGCAATCCAGAGGCCACCTACAATGAGCAGTTCTTC. This codes for CASNPEATYNEQFF.

The genes are TRBV7-2 and TRBJ2-7, with TRBD2 matching over 10 bases. The germline V gene has CDR1 SGHTA and CDR2 FQGNSA. CDR3 length: 14 residues. The J segment lost 6 bases and the V segment lost 8 bases, leaving 10 bases of the junction unmatched. The CDR3 DNA follows: TGTGCCAGCCGATTTGGAGCGGGAGGGCCCGAGCAGTACTTC. Residues: CASRFGAGGPEQYF.

This clonotype was seen ten or more times. The V call is TRBV7-9, the J call TRBJ2-5; D is perhaps TRBD2 (5 bases). Trimming cost V 5 bases and J 2 bases, with 15 bases left between them. The CDR3 extends over 15 amino acids. Germline V gene lookup returns CDR1 SEHNR and CDR2 FQNEAQ (reference sequence). The CDR3 loop is CASSRGSATQETQYF. CDR3 nucleotide sequence: TGTGCCAGCAGCCGGGGATCAGCTACACAAGAGACCCAGTACTTC.

This clonotype was detected ten times or more. The chain recombines TRBV11-2 with TRBJ1-4; no definite D call. The germline V gene encodes CDR1 SGHAT and CDR2 FQNNGV. The CDR3 extends over 13 amino acids. V lost 1 base and J lost 4, with 4 bases in between. This CDR3 reads CASSLAVNEKLFF. The CDR3 DNA reads as TGTGCCAGCAGCTTAGCCGTTAATGAAAAACTGTTTTTT.

This clonotype showed up just a few times. The chain joins TRBV4-3 to TRBJ2-4; perhaps TRBD1 as D (6 bases). Trimming shortened V by 0 bases and J by 3 bases, and 18 bases separated the two germline ends. Germline V CDR1 and CDR2: LGHNA, YSLEER. The CDR3 runs to 18 residues. The CDR3 loop is CASSQEWGQGLGKNIQYF. The CDR3 DNA is TGCGCCAGCAGCCAAGAATGGGGGCAGGGGTTAGGCAAAAACATTCAGTACTTC.

This clonotype showed up many times. The chain couples TRBV3-1 to TRBJ1-2; no clear D. V was trimmed by 4 bases and J by 2 bases, leaving 5 bases between them. This CDR3 has 12 residues. CDR1 LGHDT and CDR2 YNNKEL come from the germline V gene (reference sequence). As DNA, the CDR3 is TGTGCCAGCAGCCCCGGAAACTATGGCTACACCTTC. It is translated as CASSPGNYGYTF.

This clonotype was detected a few times. The chain is built from TRBV27 and TRBJ2-1; D gene ambiguous. Germline V lookup: CDR1 MNHEY, CDR2 SMNVEV (reference sequence). V was cut by 7 bases and J by 2 bases, with 6 bases left in between. CDR3 length: 12 amino acids. The CDR3 region has the DNA TGTGCCAGCAATGCCCCCTACAATGAGCAGTTCTTC. This sequence encodes CASNAPYNEQFF.